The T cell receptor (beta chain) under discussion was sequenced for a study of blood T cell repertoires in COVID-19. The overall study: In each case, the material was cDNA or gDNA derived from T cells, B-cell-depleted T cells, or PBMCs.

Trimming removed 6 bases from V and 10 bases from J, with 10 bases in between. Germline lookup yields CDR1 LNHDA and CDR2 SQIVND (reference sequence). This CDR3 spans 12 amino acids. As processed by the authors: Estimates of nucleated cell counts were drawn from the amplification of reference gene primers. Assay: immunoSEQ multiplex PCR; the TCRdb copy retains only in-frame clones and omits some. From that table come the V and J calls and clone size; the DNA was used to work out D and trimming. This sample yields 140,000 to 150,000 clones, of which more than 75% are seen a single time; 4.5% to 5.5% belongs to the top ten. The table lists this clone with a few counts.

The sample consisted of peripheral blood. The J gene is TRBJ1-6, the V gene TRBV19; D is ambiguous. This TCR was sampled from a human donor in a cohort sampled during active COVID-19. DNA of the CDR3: TGTGCCAGTAGAGGAGTTAGATCACCCCTCCACTTT. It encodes CASRGVRSPLHF.